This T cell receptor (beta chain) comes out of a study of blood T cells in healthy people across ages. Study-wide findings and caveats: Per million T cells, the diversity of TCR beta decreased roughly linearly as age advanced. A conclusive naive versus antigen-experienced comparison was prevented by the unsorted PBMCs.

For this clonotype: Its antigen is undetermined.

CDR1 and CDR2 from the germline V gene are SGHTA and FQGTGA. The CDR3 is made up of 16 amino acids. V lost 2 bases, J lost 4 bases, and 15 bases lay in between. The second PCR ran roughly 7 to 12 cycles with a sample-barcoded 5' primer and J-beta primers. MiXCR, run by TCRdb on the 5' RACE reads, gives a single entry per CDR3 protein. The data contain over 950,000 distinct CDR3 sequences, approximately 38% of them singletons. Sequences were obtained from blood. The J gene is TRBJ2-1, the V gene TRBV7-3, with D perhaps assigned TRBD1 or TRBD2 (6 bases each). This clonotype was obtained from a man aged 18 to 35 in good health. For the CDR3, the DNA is TGTGCCAGCAGCTTATACAGGGCGGGGTTATACAATGAGCAGTTCTTC. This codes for CASSLYRAGLYNEQFF. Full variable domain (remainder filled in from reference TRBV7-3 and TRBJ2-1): GAGVSQTPSNKVTEKGKYVELRCDPISGHTALYWYRQSLGQGPEFLIYFQGTGAADDSGLPNDRFFAVRPEGSVSTLKIQRTERGDSAVYLCASSLYRAGLYNEQFFGPGTRLTVL.